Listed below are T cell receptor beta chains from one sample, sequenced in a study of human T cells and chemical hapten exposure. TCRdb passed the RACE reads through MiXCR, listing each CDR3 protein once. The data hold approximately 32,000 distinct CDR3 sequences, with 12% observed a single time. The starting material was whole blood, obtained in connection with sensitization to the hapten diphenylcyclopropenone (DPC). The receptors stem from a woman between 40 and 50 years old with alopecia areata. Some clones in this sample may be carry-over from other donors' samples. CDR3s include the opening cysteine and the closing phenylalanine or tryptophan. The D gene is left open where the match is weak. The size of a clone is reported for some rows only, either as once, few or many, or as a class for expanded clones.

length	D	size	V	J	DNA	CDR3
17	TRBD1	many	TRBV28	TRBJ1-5	TGTGCCAGCAGTTTATCGCCGCGGGACAGTGGCAATCAGCCCCAGCATTTT	CASSLSPRDSGNQPQHF
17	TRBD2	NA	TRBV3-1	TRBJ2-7	TGTGCCAGCAGCCAAGTGTTTTCTAGCGGGACATCCTACGAGCAGTACTTC	CASSQVFSSGTSYEQYF
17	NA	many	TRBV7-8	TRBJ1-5	TGTGCCAGCAGCCCTAGTGGGGCCGGGGTTAGCAATCAGCCCCAGCATTTT	CASSPSGAGVSNQPQHF
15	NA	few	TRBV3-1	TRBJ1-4	TGTGCCAGCAGCCAAGAGGCGAGGGAGGGGGAAAAACTGTTTTTT	CASSQEAREGEKLFF
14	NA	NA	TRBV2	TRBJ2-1	TGTGCCAGCAGTGAAGGTGACTTCTACAATGAGCAGTTCTTC	CASSEGDFYNEQFF
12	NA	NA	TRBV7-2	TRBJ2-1	TGTGCCAGCAGCTTAGCTGCGCTTGAGCAGTTCTTC	CASSLAALEQFF
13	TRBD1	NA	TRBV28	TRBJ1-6	TGTGCCAGCAGGAGACAGGGAAGGTCACCCCTCCACTTT	CASRRQGRSPLHF
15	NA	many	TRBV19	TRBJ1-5	TGTGCCAGTAGTATGGTAGCCTATAGCAATCAGCCCCAGCATTTT	CASSMVAYSNQPQHF
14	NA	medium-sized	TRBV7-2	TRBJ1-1	TGTGCCAGCAACCCCATCCCCAGGGTCACTGAAGCTTTCTTT	CASNPIPRVTEAFF
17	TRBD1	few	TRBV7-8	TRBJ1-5	TGTGCCAGCAGCCAAGACAGGGCGTGGGGGAGCAATCAGCCCCAGCATTTT	CASSQDRAWGSNQPQHF
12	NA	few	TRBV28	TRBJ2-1	TGTGCCAGCCGCCCGGGGAACAATGAGCAGTTCTTC	CASRPGNNEQFF
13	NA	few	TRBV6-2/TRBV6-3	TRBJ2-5	TGTGCCAGCAGTTACTACGGGGGAGAGACCCAGTACTTC	CASSYYGGETQYF
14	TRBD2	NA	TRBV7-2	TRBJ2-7	TGTGCCAGCACCACAATAGCGGGGGCATACGAGCAGTACTTC	CASTTIAGAYEQYF
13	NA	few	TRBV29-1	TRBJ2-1	TGCAGCGCGGGGACCCCCACGAGGAATGAGCAGTTCTTC	CSAGTPTRNEQFF
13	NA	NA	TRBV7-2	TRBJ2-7	TGTGCCAGCAGCCCTCTTGGGCCCTACGAGCAGTACTTC	CASSPLGPYEQYF
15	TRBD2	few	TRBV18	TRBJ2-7	TGTGCCAGCTCACCACCTCTAGCGGGGACTTACGAGCAGTACTTC	CASSPPLAGTYEQYF
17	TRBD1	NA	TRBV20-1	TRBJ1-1	TGCAGTGCTAGTTCTCCAGGACAGGGGGCGCGAGGTACTGAAGCTTTCTTT	CSASSPGQGARGTEAFF
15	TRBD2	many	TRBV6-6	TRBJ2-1	TGTGCCAGCAGTTCCGGACTAGCGGCAGGGAATGAGCAGTTCTTC	CASSSGLAAGNEQFF
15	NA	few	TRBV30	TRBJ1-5	TGTGCCTGGAGTGTACGGACAGCGCGTCCTGCGCCCCAGCATTTT	CAWSVRTARPAPQHF
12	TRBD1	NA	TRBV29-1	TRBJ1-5	TGCAGCGCCGGACAGGGGAATCAGCCCCAGCATTTT	CSAGQGNQPQHF
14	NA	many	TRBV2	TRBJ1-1	TGTGCCAGCAGTGAATGGGGGCAGACTGCCTCCGTGCTCTTT	CASSEWGQTASVLF
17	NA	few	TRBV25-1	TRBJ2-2	TGTGCCAGCAGTGCCCCGAGTGGCGCAGACCACACCGGGGAGCTGTTTTTT	CASSAPSGADHTGELFF
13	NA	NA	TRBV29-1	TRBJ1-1	TGCAGCGTTGCCGAGGACCGGAGCACTGAAGCTTTCTTT	CSVAEDRSTEAFF
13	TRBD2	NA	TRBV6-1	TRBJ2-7	TGTGCCAGCAGTGTGGACCAGCGGGGCGAGCAGTACTTC	CASSVDQRGEQYF
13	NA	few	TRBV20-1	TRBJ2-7	TGCAGTGCTATTCCTTTCACCCACTACGAGCAGTACTTC	CSAIPFTHYEQYF
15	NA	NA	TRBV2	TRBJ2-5	TGTGCCAGCAGTGAAGGTCGGGCGGGGCAAGAGACCCAGTACTTC	CASSEGRAGQETQYF
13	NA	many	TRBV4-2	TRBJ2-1	TGTGCCAGCAGCCAAGAAGGAGCGCGCGAGCAGTTCTTC	CASSQEGAREQFF
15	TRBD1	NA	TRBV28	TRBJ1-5	TGTGCCAGCAGTCCCGGGACAGGGCTCAATCAGCCCCAGCATTTT	CASSPGTGLNQPQHF
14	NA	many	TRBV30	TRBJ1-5	TGTGCCTGGGACCGGGCCGGGCAGAATCAGCCCCAGCATTTT	CAWDRAGQNQPQHF
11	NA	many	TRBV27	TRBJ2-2	TGTGCCAGCAGTTCCCTCGGGGAGCTGTTTTTT	CASSSLGELFF
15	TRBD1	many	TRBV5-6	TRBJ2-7	TGTGCCAGCAGCCCGACCGGGACAGGGGCCTACGAGCAGTACTTC	CASSPTGTGAYEQYF
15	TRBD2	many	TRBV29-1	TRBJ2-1	TGCAGCGTTGAAGAACCCAGCGGGAGAAGGAATGAGCAGTTCTTC	CSVEEPSGRRNEQFF
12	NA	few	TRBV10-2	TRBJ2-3	TGCGCCAGCAGTTCACAGGAGGATACGCAGTATTTT	CASSSQEDTQYF
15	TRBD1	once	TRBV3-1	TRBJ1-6	TGTGCCAGCAGCCAACGGACAGGGGGAAATTCACCCCTCCACTTT	CASSQRTGGNSPLHF
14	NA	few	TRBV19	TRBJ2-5	TGTGCCAGTAAGAGGGCAGGGCAACGAGAGACCCAGTACTTC	CASKRAGQRETQYF
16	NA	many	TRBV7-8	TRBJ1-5	TGTGCCAGCAGCACCCTTCCCGGGGAGAGAGGACAGCCCCAGCATTTT	CASSTLPGERGQPQHF
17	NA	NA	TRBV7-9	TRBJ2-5	TGTGCCAGCAGCCCCTGGCAGGGCACCGCCCCCACGGAGACCCAGTACTTC	CASSPWQGTAPTETQYF
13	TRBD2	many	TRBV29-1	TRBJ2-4	TGCAGCGTTGTCCCCCTAGCGGGAAGTGCTCAGTACTTC	CSVVPLAGSAQYF
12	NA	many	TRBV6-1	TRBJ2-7	TGTGCCAGCAGTGAATCGGAGAACGAGCAGTACTTC	CASSESENEQYF
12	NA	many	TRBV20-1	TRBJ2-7	TGCAGTGCCAGCGACAGTCCCTACGAGCAGTACTTC	CSASDSPYEQYF
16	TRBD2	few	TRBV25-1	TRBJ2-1	TGTGCCAGCAGTGAGTGGGGGATGGGACTAGCAGATGAACAGTTCTTC	CASSEWGMGLADEQFF
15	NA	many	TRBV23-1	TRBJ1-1	TGCGCCAGCAGTCAACCCCGGACGGACAACACTGAAGCTTTCTTT	CASSQPRTDNTEAFF
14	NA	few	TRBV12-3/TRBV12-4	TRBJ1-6	TGTGCCAGCAGGTCCACAGGGCTCGGTTCACCCCTCCACTTT	CASRSTGLGSPLHF
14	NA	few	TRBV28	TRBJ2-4	TGTGCCAGCAGTTCCGCTGGGGATTCGGACATTCAGTACTTC	CASSSAGDSDIQYF
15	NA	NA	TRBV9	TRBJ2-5	TGTGCCAGCAGTCCCTCCGGGGGGCGCCGAGAGACCCAGTACTTC	CASSPSGGRRETQYF
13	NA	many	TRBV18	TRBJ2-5	TGTGCCAGCTCACCGGGACACCAAGAGACCCAGTACTTC	CASSPGHQETQYF
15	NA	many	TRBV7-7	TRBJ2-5	TGTGCTAGCAGCTTGTGGGAAAATAGCCAAGAGACCCAGTACTTC	CASSLWENSQETQYF